This T cell receptor (beta chain) was profiled in a study of response to subunit inactivated influenza vaccine. This clonotype was seen only a few times. The J segment lost 7 bases and the V segment lost 2 bases, leaving 13 bases of the junction unmatched. The germline V gene encodes CDR1 MNHEY and CDR2 SVGAGI. CDR3 length: 17 residues. TCRdb re-derived calls from the RT-PCR reads in MiXCR, one entry per CDR3 protein. The table has roughly 500,000 distinct CDR3 sequences, 20% to 25% seen once. These data were also reused for a study on T cells expressing NK-cell markers. That study adds: Libraries used 5'RACE template switching adding universal primer site and UMIs. It was from sorted CD3+CD56+NKG2C+, CD3+CD56+NKG2C- and CD3+CD56-NKG2C+ T cells that TCR beta repertoires came. NKG2C+ dominant clonotypes from 5 to 7 donors made up about 1.0-7.5% of CD8+ T cells.

The clonotype comes from a man in his fifties who received an inactivated influenza vaccine. The chain employs TRBV6-5 and TRBJ2-3; 9 positions match TRBD1. Here the sequenced sample was CD4+ T cells sorted from PBMCs, taken approximately 12 days after vaccination. CDR3 sequence: CASSYTAGTGSKYTQYF. The CDR3 DNA sequence: TGTGCCAGCAGTTACACAGCCGGGACAGGGTCAAAATATACGCAGTATTTT.